The rows below give T cell receptor beta chains drawn from one sample of a study of control samples from healthy donors and cancer patients. The assay was immunoSEQ multiplex PCR, and TCRdb's table has in-frame clones only and misses some. The top ten hold 5.5% to 8% of the sample, which has about 410,000 clones, 90% seen once. Sequencing was done on a sample of PBMCs. The receptors stem from a man aged 35-49 years with head and neck cancer. The CDR3 runs from the conserved cysteine through the conserved F or W. Each record gives: clone size, J gene, D gene, V gene, CDR3 protein, CDR3 DNA. D genes are given only for firm matches. The listing skips clone size in some rows; elsewhere it reads once, few, many or a size class.

clone size: -
J gene: TRBJ1-3
D gene: -
V gene: TRBV7-9
CDR3 protein: CASSVDSWSSGNTIYF
CDR3 DNA: TGTGCCAGCAGCGTGGACAGCTGGAGCTCTGGAAACACCATATATTTT

clone size: -
J gene: TRBJ1-1
D gene: TRBD1
V gene: TRBV29-1
CDR3 protein: CSVGSTGGTEAFF
CDR3 DNA: TGCAGCGTTGGAAGTACAGGGGGGACTGAAGCTTTCTTT

clone size: -
J gene: TRBJ2-5
D gene: TRBD1
V gene: TRBV19
CDR3 protein: CATAPGQGVETQYF
CDR3 DNA: TGTGCCACCGCGCCGGGACAGGGAGTGGAGACCCAGTACTTC

clone size: -
J gene: TRBJ2-5
D gene: -
V gene: TRBV25-1
CDR3 protein: CASSDWTLGAQYF
CDR3 DNA: TGTGCCAGCAGCGATTGGACCCTGGGAGCTCAGTACTTC

clone size: -
J gene: TRBJ2-5
D gene: -
V gene: TRBV7-9
CDR3 protein: CASSQLEPAGTQYF
CDR3 DNA: TGTGCCAGCAGCCAGCTCGAACCGGCGGGGACCCAGTACTTC

clone size: -
J gene: TRBJ2-2
D gene: -
V gene: TRBV15
CDR3 protein: CATSVIPSGELFF
CDR3 DNA: TGTGCCACCAGCGTTATTCCTTCCGGGGAGCTGTTTTTT

clone size: -
J gene: TRBJ2-7
D gene: TRBD1
V gene: TRBV5-6
CDR3 protein: CASSWDRTYEQYF
CDR3 DNA: TGTGCCAGCAGCTGGGACAGGACCTACGAGCAGTACTTC

clone size: -
J gene: TRBJ1-2
D gene: TRBD1
V gene: TRBV7-8
CDR3 protein: CASSLADRAYGYTF
CDR3 DNA: TGTGCCAGCAGCTTAGCGGACAGGGCCTATGGCTACACCTTC

clone size: -
J gene: TRBJ1-4
D gene: -
V gene: TRBV28
CDR3 protein: CASSFLQATNEKLFF
CDR3 DNA: TGTGCCAGCAGTTTCCTACAGGCAACTAATGAAAAACTGTTTTTT

clone size: -
J gene: TRBJ2-7
D gene: TRBD2
V gene: TRBV24-1
CDR3 protein: CATSVLRGSYEQYF
CDR3 DNA: TGTGCCACCAGTGTGTTGCGGGGGAGCTACGAGCAGTACTTC

clone size: -
J gene: TRBJ1-1
D gene: -
V gene: TRBV5-1
CDR3 protein: CASSSTGLGTEAFF
CDR3 DNA: TGCGCCAGCAGCTCAACAGGGTTGGGCACTGAAGCTTTCTTT

clone size: -
J gene: TRBJ2-6
D gene: -
V gene: TRBV27
CDR3 protein: CASMGRGLGANVLTF
CDR3 DNA: TGTGCCAGCATGGGCCGGGGGCTTGGGGCCAACGTCCTGACTTTC

clone size: -
J gene: TRBJ1-2
D gene: -
V gene: TRBV5-1
CDR3 protein: CASSLVSGVGNYGYTF
CDR3 DNA: TGCGCCAGCAGCTTGGTTTCAGGGGTCGGGAATTATGGCTACACCTTC

clone size: once
J gene: TRBJ2-3
D gene: -
V gene: TRBV9
CDR3 protein: CASSALGGRLTDTQYF
CDR3 DNA: TGTGCCAGCAGCGCCCTTGGGGGACGCCTCACAGATACGCAGTATTTT

clone size: -
J gene: TRBJ1-3
D gene: TRBD1
V gene: TRBV25-1
CDR3 protein: CASSEYQGAKGNTIYF
CDR3 DNA: TGTGCCAGCAGTGAATATCAGGGGGCGAAGGGAAACACCATATATTTT

clone size: -
J gene: TRBJ2-1
D gene: TRBD1
V gene: TRBV4-1
CDR3 protein: CASSQVGGTGGFYNEQFF
CDR3 DNA: TGCGCCAGCAGCCAAGTGGGCGGGACAGGGGGGTTCTACAATGAGCAGTTCTTC

clone size: -
J gene: TRBJ1-4
D gene: -
V gene: TRBV5-4
CDR3 protein: CASSPGGFGEKLFF
CDR3 DNA: TGTGCCAGCAGCCCGGGGGGGTTCGGTGAAAAACTGTTTTTT

clone size: -
J gene: TRBJ1-5
D gene: -
V gene: TRBV11-2
CDR3 protein: CASSLDHTGSQHF
CDR3 DNA: TGTGCCAGCAGCTTAGATCACACGGGGTCCCAGCATTTT

clone size: -
J gene: TRBJ1-6
D gene: -
V gene: TRBV19
CDR3 protein: CASSISGSNSPLHF
CDR3 DNA: TGTGCCAGTAGTATTTCCGGTAGTAATTCACCCCTCCACTTT

clone size: -
J gene: TRBJ2-3
D gene: -
V gene: TRBV12-5
CDR3 protein: CASGLGTGITDTQYF
CDR3 DNA: TGTGCTAGTGGTTTAGGGACTGGCATCACAGATACGCAGTATTTT

clone size: -
J gene: TRBJ1-1
D gene: -
V gene: TRBV18
CDR3 protein: CASSHRELNTEAFF
CDR3 DNA: TGTGCCAGCTCCCACAGGGAATTGAACACTGAAGCTTTCTTT

clone size: -
J gene: TRBJ2-2
D gene: -
V gene: TRBV11-2
CDR3 protein: CASSLMGTNTGELFF
CDR3 DNA: TGTGCCAGCAGCTTGATGGGAACGAACACCGGGGAGCTGTTTTTT

clone size: once
J gene: TRBJ2-2
D gene: TRBD2
V gene: TRBV7-2
CDR3 protein: CASSGDYHTGELFF
CDR3 DNA: TGTGCCAGCAGCGGGGACTATCACACCGGGGAGCTGTTTTTT

clone size: -
J gene: TRBJ2-2
D gene: TRBD2
V gene: TRBV11-2
CDR3 protein: CASSALAVNTGELFF
CDR3 DNA: TGTGCCAGCAGCGCACTAGCGGTGAACACCGGGGAGCTGTTTTTT

clone size: -
J gene: TRBJ2-5
D gene: -
V gene: TRBV28
CDR3 protein: CASSLWGGSEETQYF
CDR3 DNA: TGTGCCAGCAGTTTATGGGGAGGCAGCGAAGAGACCCAGTACTTC

clone size: once
J gene: TRBJ1-2
D gene: -
V gene: TRBV12-3/TRBV12-4
CDR3 protein: CASSFGTRGYTF
CDR3 DNA: TGTGCCAGCAGTTTTGGGACCCGGGGCTACACCTTC

clone size: -
J gene: TRBJ1-2
D gene: -
V gene: TRBV29-1
CDR3 protein: CSALGGNYGYTF
CDR3 DNA: TGCAGCGCCCTGGGCGGAAACTATGGCTACACCTTC

clone size: -
J gene: TRBJ1-2
D gene: -
V gene: TRBV6-5
CDR3 protein: CASSFTRDFHGYTF
CDR3 DNA: TGTGCCAGCAGTTTTACCCGGGACTTTCATGGCTACACCTTC

clone size: -
J gene: TRBJ2-7
D gene: -
V gene: TRBV4-1
CDR3 protein: CASSQPPTYEQYF
CDR3 DNA: TGCGCCAGCAGCCAGCCCCCGACCTACGAGCAGTACTTC

clone size: -
J gene: TRBJ2-1
D gene: TRBD2
V gene: TRBV19
CDR3 protein: CASVPSGFTYNEQFF
CDR3 DNA: TGTGCCAGCGTTCCTAGCGGCTTCACCTACAATGAGCAGTTCTTC

clone size: -
J gene: TRBJ1-4
D gene: -
V gene: TRBV7-9
CDR3 protein: CASSWGDEKLFF
CDR3 DNA: TGTGCCAGCAGCTGGGGGGACGAAAAACTGTTTTTT

clone size: few
J gene: TRBJ1-2
D gene: -
V gene: TRBV4-1
CDR3 protein: CASSQGIGGNYGYTF
CDR3 DNA: TGCGCCAGCAGCCAAGGTATAGGGGGAAACTATGGCTACACCTTC

clone size: -
J gene: TRBJ2-4
D gene: TRBD2
V gene: TRBV7-2
CDR3 protein: CASSLIGGRWTIQYF
CDR3 DNA: TGTGCCAGCAGCTTAATTGGCGGGAGATGGACCATTCAGTACTTC

clone size: few
J gene: TRBJ2-2
D gene: -
V gene: TRBV11-2
CDR3 protein: CASSSLRGASTGELFF
CDR3 DNA: TGTGCCAGCAGCTCTTTGAGGGGGGCGTCCACCGGGGAGCTGTTTTTT

clone size: -
J gene: TRBJ1-5
D gene: -
V gene: TRBV21-1
CDR3 protein: CASSRGTGDSNQPQHF
CDR3 DNA: TGTGCCAGCAGCAGAGGGACAGGGGATAGCAATCAGCCCCAGCATTTT

clone size: -
J gene: TRBJ1-6
D gene: -
V gene: TRBV10-3
CDR3 protein: CAISAVEPNSPLHF
CDR3 DNA: TGTGCCATCAGCGCCGTCGAGCCCAATTCACCCCTCCACTTT

clone size: -
J gene: TRBJ2-3
D gene: -
V gene: TRBV4-2
CDR3 protein: CASSQDGRGASTDTQYF
CDR3 DNA: TGTGCCAGCAGCCAAGATGGGAGGGGGGCCAGCACAGATACGCAGTATTTT

clone size: once
J gene: TRBJ2-2
D gene: -
V gene: TRBV5-1
CDR3 protein: CASSLERGRGELFF
CDR3 DNA: TGCGCCAGCAGCTTGGAACGCGGACGCGGGGAGCTGTTTTTT

clone size: -
J gene: TRBJ1-6
D gene: TRBD1
V gene: TRBV11-3
CDR3 protein: CASSLQGVGSPLHF
CDR3 DNA: TGTGCCAGCAGCTTACAGGGGGTAGGGTCACCCCTCCACTTT

clone size: -
J gene: TRBJ1-2
D gene: TRBD1
V gene: TRBV3-1/TRBV3-2
CDR3 protein: CASSQGTGATNYGYTF
CDR3 DNA: TGTGCCAGCAGCCAAGGGACAGGGGCAACCAACTATGGCTACACCTTC

clone size: -
J gene: TRBJ1-1
D gene: -
V gene: TRBV27
CDR3 protein: CASRSGHMNTEAFF
CDR3 DNA: TGTGCCAGCAGGTCGGGACATATGAACACTGAAGCTTTCTTT

clone size: once
J gene: TRBJ1-1
D gene: -
V gene: TRBV27
CDR3 protein: CASSLGGQLEAFF
CDR3 DNA: TGTGCCAGCAGTTTAGGAGGACAGCTTGAAGCTTTCTTT

clone size: -
J gene: TRBJ1-1
D gene: -
V gene: TRBV30
CDR3 protein: CAWSATEAFF
CDR3 DNA: TGTGCCTGGAGTGCAACGGAGGCTTTCTTT

clone size: -
J gene: TRBJ2-1
D gene: TRBD1
V gene: TRBV7-2
CDR3 protein: CASSTGGRDEQFF
CDR3 DNA: TGTGCCAGCAGCACAGGGGGCAGGGATGAGCAGTTCTTC

clone size: few
J gene: TRBJ2-5
D gene: -
V gene: TRBV5-1
CDR3 protein: CASSLAGRETQYF
CDR3 DNA: TGCGCCAGCAGCTTGGCAGGCAGAGAGACCCAGTACTTC

clone size: -
J gene: TRBJ1-4
D gene: -
V gene: TRBV4-1
CDR3 protein: CASTHGQGGNEKLFF
CDR3 DNA: TGCGCCAGCACCCACGGTCAGGGAGGGAATGAAAAACTGTTTTTT

clone size: once
J gene: TRBJ2-1
D gene: TRBD2
V gene: TRBV19
CDR3 protein: CASSPTSGRDYNEQFF
CDR3 DNA: TGTGCCAGTAGCCCCACTAGCGGGAGGGATTACAATGAGCAGTTCTTC

clone size: once
J gene: TRBJ2-2
D gene: -
V gene: TRBV5-6
CDR3 protein: CASSRGTYTGELFF
CDR3 DNA: TGTGCCAGCAGCCGGGGGACTTACACCGGGGAGCTGTTTTTT

clone size: -
J gene: TRBJ1-4
D gene: -
V gene: TRBV13
CDR3 protein: CASSFGASNEKLFF
CDR3 DNA: TGTGCCAGCAGCTTCGGAGCCTCTAATGAAAAACTGTTTTTT

clone size: -
J gene: TRBJ1-6
D gene: -
V gene: TRBV4-1
CDR3 protein: CASSQRYNSPLHF
CDR3 DNA: TGCGCCAGCAGCCAACGATATAATTCACCCCTCCACTTT

clone size: -
J gene: TRBJ1-2
D gene: -
V gene: TRBV12-5
CDR3 protein: CASGLVGGGPYGYTF
CDR3 DNA: TGTGCTAGTGGTTTGGTAGGGGGGGGACCCTATGGCTACACCTTC

clone size: -
J gene: TRBJ1-2
D gene: TRBD1
V gene: TRBV19
CDR3 protein: CASSVTGREYYGYTF
CDR3 DNA: TGTGCCAGTAGTGTGACAGGGCGGGAATACTATGGCTACACCTTC